The 9 T cell receptor beta chains below come from one sample, sequenced in a study of T cell clonotyping in hematopoietic cell transplantation. Repertoires were generated with immunoSEQ multiplex PCR, while TCRdb's copy carries only in-frame clones and drops some. Altogether approximately 6,900 clones are present, approximately 88% being singletons, with the ten largest covering more than 7%. The specimen was PBMCs, collected 100 days after allogeneic stem cell transplant. The receptors stem from a young adult male patient who had an allogeneic stem cell transplant from a related donor, so the T cells may come from the graft donor. Some clones in this sample may be carry-over from other donors' samples.

J is TRBJ2-7 and V is TRBV7-9, with TRBD2 matching over 15 bases. Germline V lookup: CDR1 SEHNR, CDR2 FQNEAQ (reference sequence). The ends lost 5 bases at V and 3 bases at J; junction bases unmatched: 2. The CDR3 runs 15 residues. The CDR3 is CASSQGLAGGYEQYV. DNA of the CDR3: TGTGCCAGCAGCCAGGGACTAGCGGGAGGCTACGAGCAGTACGTC.

The V call is TRBV18, the J call TRBJ2-5, with 7 nucleotides matching TRBD1. Germline-derived CDR1 and CDR2 are KGHSH and LQKENI. Germline trimming cut 8 bases from V and 4 bases from J; bases unmatched to any gene: 10. The CDR3 extends over 14 amino acids. CDR3 DNA sequence: TGTGCCAGCCTGCCGGGACAGAGTGGAGAGACCCAGTACTTC. It codes for CASLPGQSGETQYF.

J is TRBJ2-3 and V is TRBV20-1; possibly TRBD1 for D (5 bases). The length of the CDR3 is 11 residues. Trimming took off 6 bases at V and 6 bases at J, with 10 bases between the two ends. Germline V CDR1 and CDR2: DFQATT, SNEGSKA (reference sequence). CDR3 sequence reads: CSARVGDTQYF. The CDR3 region has the DNA TGCAGTGCCAGGGTGGGGGATACGCAGTATTTT.

The rearrangement links TRBV5-5 to TRBJ1-5, with a possible D match to TRBD1 (5 bases). This CDR3 spans 19 amino acids. Deletions cut 4 bases from V and 4 bases from J, with 27 bases between. Germline CDR1 and CDR2: SGHKS and YYEKEE (reference sequence). This CDR3 reads CASSLKSGTAQTGNQPQHF. In DNA, the CDR3 is TGTGCCAGCAGCCTAAAGTCGGGGACCGCGCAGACCGGTAATCAGCCCCAGCATTTT.

CDR3 sequence: CASSTSQGGGYTF. In DNA form, the CDR3 reads TGTGCCAGTAGTACAAGTCAGGGGGGTGGCTACACCTTC. The chain combines TRBV19 with TRBJ1-2; 7 nucleotides match TRBD1. Trimming cost V 4 bases and J 7 bases; bases outside gene matches: 6. The CDR3 has 13 residues. Germline CDR1 and CDR2: LNHDA and SQIVND (reference sequence). Together with reference TRBV19 and TRBJ1-2, the CDR3 gives the full variable domain: DGGITQSPKYLFRKEGQNVTLSCEQNLNHDAMYWYRQDPGQGLRLIYYSQIVNDFQKGDIAEGYSVSREKKESFPLTVTSAQKNPTAFYLCASSTSQGGGYTFGSGTRLTVV.

V and J are TRBV11-3 and TRBJ2-3; no firm D call. The germline gives CDR1 SGHNT, CDR2 YENEEA. The CDR3 spans 12 residues. V was pared by 0 bases and J by 6 bases, with 4 bases between. CDR3 sequence (DNA): TGTGCCAGCAGCTTAGAGGACGATACGCAGTATTTT. Translated, it gives CASSLEDDTQYF.

The sample holds a few counts of this clone. The rearrangement uses TRBV5-4 and TRBJ2-3; 8 bases fit TRBD1. CDR3 size: 15 residues. Germline V gives CDR1 SGHNT, CDR2 YYREEE (reference sequence). Trimming removed 5 bases from V and 5 bases from J; junction bases left unmatched: 10. CDR3 loop: CASSTGRGQVDTQYF. Written as DNA, the CDR3 is TGTGCCAGCAGTACCGGCAGGGGGCAGGTAGATACGCAGTATTTT.

The count of this clone is one. This chain links TRBV19 with TRBJ1-2; 7 bases align to TRBD1. V trimming: 0 bases; J trimming: 8 bases; junction bases outside the gene matches: 3. The CDR3 is made up of 13 amino acids. Germline CDR1 LNHDA, CDR2 SQIVND (reference sequence). In nucleotides, the CDR3 is TGTGCCAGTAGTATAGATGGGACAGAAGGCTACACCTTC. It is translated as CASSIDGTEGYTF.

The chain uses TRBV5-4 and TRBJ1-1; D possibly corresponds to TRBD1 (5 bases). The CDR3 extends over 17 amino acids. The germline V gene has CDR1 SGHNT and CDR2 YYREEE (reference sequence). Between the trimmed V and J ends, which lost 1 base and 4 bases, there was a span of 20 bases. DNA of the CDR3: TGTGCCAGCAGCTTGTGGGGGACGGAAGGAGGGATCACTGAAGCTTTCTTT. Its translation: CASSLWGTEGGITEAFF. Drawing the rest from reference TRBV5-4 and TRBJ1-1, the complete variable domain is ETGVTQSPTHLIKTRGQQVTLRCSSQSGHNTVSWYQQALGQGPQFIFQYYREEENGRGNFPPRFSGLQFPNYSSELNVNALELDDSALYLCASSLWGTEGGITEAFFGQGTRLTVV.